The source of this T cell receptor beta chain is a study of T cell repertoires in cytomegalovirus infection. Study at large: Recently described HLA-C-restricted plus well-studied HLA-B-restricted CMV epitopes were used. Broader study findings: Cumulative frequency of public TCR beta families picked out carriers of CMV plus the relevant HLA.

This clonotype was counted a single time. As yet, its antigen is unknown. A read error may explain this, as a much larger clone is one base away. The CDR3 is made up of 15 amino acids. CDR1 is SGHVS, CDR2 FNYEAQ, per germline. MiXCR, applied by TCRdb to the reads, yields one record per CDR3 protein. The table records hundreds of thousands of distinct CDR3 sequences, approximately 32% of them present only once. The V and J genes are TRBV7-6 and TRBJ2-5; tentatively, D is TRBD1 (5 bases). The clonotype comes from a human donor in good health (CMV status not recorded). Some clones in this sample may be carry-over from other donors' samples. This sample comprised cultured CD8+ T cells from PBMCs, obtained from culture after CMV antigen stimulation. For the CDR3, the DNA is TGTACCAGCAGCCCGATATGGACACACCAAGAGACCCAGTACTTC. Protein sequence: CTSSPIWTHQETQYF.